This T cell receptor (beta chain) comes out of a study of blood T cell repertoires in COVID-19. Whole-study context: Donors in the United States, Italy and Spain gave samples during acute or convalescent COVID-19. The analysed material was cDNA or gDNA that came from T cells, B-cell-depleted T cells, or PBMCs.

Trimming stripped 7 bases from V and 7 bases from J, with 13 bases between. From germline, CDR1 is SQVTM and CDR2 ANQGSEA. The CDR3 has 11 residues. Authors' processing steps: Estimation of nucleated cell counts was performed using reference gene primer amplification. Profiled with immunoSEQ multiplex PCR; TCRdb holds only in-frame clones, not every one. Clone size and the V and J calls come from that table; the DNA yielded D and trimming. The sample has about 160,000 clones, approximately 84% seen once; the top ten hold 22%. The V gene is TRBV29-1, the J gene TRBJ1-2, with D possibly matching TRBD1 (5 bases). Material for sequencing was peripheral blood. This TCR was sampled from a woman older than 75 with acute or convalescent COVID-19. In nucleotides, the CDR3 is TGCAGCGCGGCCGAAGGGGTTGGCTACACCTTC. Translation gives CSAAEGVGYTF.